These T cell receptor beta chains were read from a single sample in a study of PD-1 blockade in classical Hodgkin lymphoma. Profiling relied on immunoSEQ multiplex PCR, and the TCRdb table lists in-frame clones only, not all of them. The repertoire holds roughly 2,500 clones, with roughly 63% as singletons. The sample here was peripheral blood mononuclear cells (PBMCs), taken at baseline. These receptors all stem from a human donor with classical Hodgkin lymphoma. Both conserved end residues are part of each CDR3. The order of the fields is clone size, V gene, J gene, D gene, CDR3 DNA, CDR3 protein. A D gene is named only where the DNA matches it firmly. Expanded clones are given a class, and other clones once, few, many or no size at all.

abundance: medium-sized; v_gene: TRBV7-9; j_gene: TRBJ2-5; d_gene: TRBD2; CDR3nt: TGTGCCAGCAGCTTAGCGAGAGCGGGGGGTCGGACCCAGTACTTC; CDR3aa: CASSLARAGGRTQYF
abundance: .; v_gene: TRBV2; j_gene: TRBJ2-7; d_gene: .; CDR3nt: TGTGCCAGCAGGAAGGGTCCCTACGAGCAGTACTTC; CDR3aa: CASRKGPYEQYF
abundance: few; v_gene: TRBV27; j_gene: TRBJ1-2; d_gene: .; CDR3nt: TGTGCCAGCAGTTTATCGGGGGGGGTCGGCTACACCTTC; CDR3aa: CASSLSGGVGYTF
abundance: .; v_gene: TRBV10-3; j_gene: TRBJ1-2; d_gene: .; CDR3nt: TGTGCCATCAGTGACAGTCTTAATAACTATGGCTACACCTTC; CDR3aa: CAISDSLNNYGYTF
abundance: .; v_gene: TRBV19; j_gene: TRBJ2-5; d_gene: TRBD1; CDR3nt: TGTGCCAGTAGTATAGCCGGACAGGGCCAAGAGACCCAGTACTTC; CDR3aa: CASSIAGQGQETQYF
abundance: .; v_gene: TRBV7-6; j_gene: TRBJ2-5; d_gene: .; CDR3nt: TGTGCCAGCAGCTCCGGGGAAGGATGGGGAGAGACCCAGTACTTC; CDR3aa: CASSSGEGWGETQYF
abundance: medium-sized; v_gene: TRBV6-5; j_gene: TRBJ1-2; d_gene: .; CDR3nt: TGTGCCAGCAGTTATCGGCAGGGTGGGGGCTACACCTTC; CDR3aa: CASSYRQGGGYTF
abundance: few; v_gene: TRBV28; j_gene: TRBJ2-2; d_gene: .; CDR3nt: TGTGCCAGCAGGAGGGGGGGCGTGAACACCGGGGAGCTGTTTTTT; CDR3aa: CASRRGGVNTGELFF
abundance: once; v_gene: TRBV2; j_gene: TRBJ2-7; d_gene: TRBD1; CDR3nt: TGTGCCAGCAGTCTGGACAGGTCAGAGCAGTACTTC; CDR3aa: CASSLDRSEQYF
abundance: once; v_gene: TRBV5-1; j_gene: TRBJ1-5; d_gene: .; CDR3nt: TGCGCCAGCAGCAGGTACTTCTCCCAATCAGCCCAGCATTTT; CDR3aa: CASSRYFSQSAQHF
abundance: large; v_gene: TRBV4-1; j_gene: TRBJ2-3; d_gene: .; CDR3nt: TGCGCCAGCAGCCAAGCCAGCAGAAGCACAGATACGCAGTATTTT; CDR3aa: CASSQASRSTDTQYF
abundance: .; v_gene: TRBV7-9; j_gene: TRBJ1-3; d_gene: .; CDR3nt: TGTGCCAGCAGCCCGGGGGGAGACACCATATATTTT; CDR3aa: CASSPGGDTIYF
abundance: .; v_gene: TRBV28; j_gene: TRBJ2-3; d_gene: .; CDR3nt: TGTGCCAGCAGTTTTTTGAGCGGCACAGATACGCAGTATTTT; CDR3aa: CASSFLSGTDTQYF
abundance: .; v_gene: TRBV6-5; j_gene: TRBJ2-5; d_gene: .; CDR3nt: TGTGCCAGCAGAGTACAGGTCCAAGAGACCCAGTACTTC; CDR3aa: CASRVQVQETQYF
abundance: .; v_gene: TRBV5-1; j_gene: TRBJ1-1; d_gene: .; CDR3nt: TGCGCCAGCGCTGCCGCCGGGGCAACCAACACTGAAGCTTTCTTT; CDR3aa: CASAAAGATNTEAFF
abundance: .; v_gene: TRBV2; j_gene: TRBJ1-5; d_gene: .; CDR3nt: TGTGCCAGCGTTAAGGATGGGGGTCAGCCCCAGCATTTT; CDR3aa: CASVKDGGQPQHF
abundance: .; v_gene: TRBV7-8; j_gene: TRBJ2-5; d_gene: TRBD2; CDR3nt: TGTGCCACTCGCCTAGCGGGGCAAGAGACCCAGTACTTC; CDR3aa: CATRLAGQETQYF
abundance: few; v_gene: TRBV7-2; j_gene: TRBJ1-4; d_gene: .; CDR3nt: TGTGCCAGCAGCCAGCTAGGGCCCGGAGAACTGTTTTTT; CDR3aa: CASSQLGPGELFF
abundance: .; v_gene: TRBV9; j_gene: TRBJ1-1; d_gene: .; CDR3nt: TGTGCCAGCAGCGTAGCGCAGGGTCGGAACACTGAAGCTTTCTTT; CDR3aa: CASSVAQGRNTEAFF
abundance: .; v_gene: TRBV7-2; j_gene: TRBJ2-7; d_gene: .; CDR3nt: TGTGCCAGCAGCTTAAGTGGCCAGGTTGACTACGAGCAGTACTTC; CDR3aa: CASSLSGQVDYEQYF
abundance: .; v_gene: TRBV6-5; j_gene: TRBJ1-2; d_gene: .; CDR3nt: TGTGCCAGCAGCCGCCCCACGGGGGACTATGGCTACACCTTC; CDR3aa: CASSRPTGDYGYTF
abundance: .; v_gene: TRBV9; j_gene: TRBJ2-1; d_gene: TRBD1; CDR3nt: TGTGCCAGCAGCGTAGAGGGGGCACGTCACAATGAGCAGTTCTTC; CDR3aa: CASSVEGARHNEQFF
abundance: .; v_gene: TRBV4-2; j_gene: TRBJ2-2; d_gene: TRBD2; CDR3nt: TGTGCCAGCAGCCAAGATCCCCAGCGGGGGAACACCGGGGAGCTGTTTTTT; CDR3aa: CASSQDPQRGNTGELFF
abundance: medium-sized; v_gene: TRBV7-2; j_gene: TRBJ1-1; d_gene: TRBD1; CDR3nt: TGTGCCAGCAGCCCTCAGGGACAGTACACTGAAGCTTTCTTT; CDR3aa: CASSPQGQYTEAFF
abundance: .; v_gene: TRBV6-1; j_gene: TRBJ2-5; d_gene: TRBD2; CDR3nt: TGTGCCAGCAGTGAAGTCCTAGCGGGGGGAAGAGAGACCCAGTACTTC; CDR3aa: CASSEVLAGGRETQYF
abundance: .; v_gene: TRBV5-1; j_gene: TRBJ2-7; d_gene: TRBD1; CDR3nt: TGCGCCAGCAGCTCCGGACAGGGATCTTACGAGCAGTACTTC; CDR3aa: CASSSGQGSYEQYF
abundance: .; v_gene: TRBV19; j_gene: TRBJ1-4; d_gene: .; CDR3nt: TGTGCCAGTAGTATGATGACAGCCCCTAATGAAAAACTGTTTTTT; CDR3aa: CASSMMTAPNEKLFF
abundance: .; v_gene: TRBV7-8; j_gene: TRBJ2-1; d_gene: TRBD2; CDR3nt: TGTGCCAGCAGTCTTCCCGGGACTAGCGGGGCCGACCTACGGAATGAGCAGTTCTTC; CDR3aa: CASSLPGTSGADLRNEQFF
abundance: .; v_gene: TRBV6-5; j_gene: TRBJ1-1; d_gene: .; CDR3nt: TGTGCCAGCAGTTACGGTGCCAGGGCGGGCACTGAAGCTTTCTTT; CDR3aa: CASSYGARAGTEAFF
abundance: .; v_gene: TRBV27; j_gene: TRBJ1-1; d_gene: .; CDR3nt: TGTGCCAGCAGTTTATTCCGCGGCACTGAAGCTTTCTTT; CDR3aa: CASSLFRGTEAFF
abundance: .; v_gene: TRBV13; j_gene: TRBJ1-4; d_gene: .; CDR3nt: TGTGCCAGCAGCCAATATACGGGTGAAAAACTGTTTTTT; CDR3aa: CASSQYTGEKLFF
abundance: few; v_gene: TRBV9; j_gene: TRBJ2-5; d_gene: TRBD2; CDR3nt: TGTGCCAGCAGCGATAGCGGGGCCCGCCAAGAGACCCAGTACTTC; CDR3aa: CASSDSGARQETQYF
abundance: .; v_gene: TRBV28; j_gene: TRBJ2-7; d_gene: .; CDR3nt: TGTGCCAGCAGCTGGACGGGCTACGAGCAGTACTTC; CDR3aa: CASSWTGYEQYF
abundance: .; v_gene: TRBV2; j_gene: TRBJ1-1; d_gene: TRBD1; CDR3nt: TGTGCCAGCAGTGAAACGGCAGGGGGCAACACTGAAGCTTTCTTT; CDR3aa: CASSETAGGNTEAFF
abundance: .; v_gene: TRBV29-1; j_gene: TRBJ1-1; d_gene: .; CDR3nt: TGCAGCGTTGTGGGCGGAATAATGAACACTGAAGCTTTCTTT; CDR3aa: CSVVGGIMNTEAFF
abundance: .; v_gene: TRBV7-9; j_gene: TRBJ2-1; d_gene: .; CDR3nt: TGTGCCAGCAGCTTCCAGGGGGGGTCAATCAATGAGCAGTTCTTC; CDR3aa: CASSFQGGSINEQFF
abundance: few; v_gene: TRBV7-2; j_gene: TRBJ2-3; d_gene: .; CDR3nt: TGTGCCAGCAGACGATGGGGGGGGGCTGGCACAGATACGCAGTATTTT; CDR3aa: CASRRWGGAGTDTQYF
abundance: .; v_gene: TRBV7-3; j_gene: TRBJ2-1; d_gene: TRBD1; CDR3nt: TGTGCCAGCAGGTATACCTCAGGGGGAGTCAATGAGCAGTTCTTC; CDR3aa: CASRYTSGGVNEQFF
abundance: .; v_gene: TRBV29-1; j_gene: TRBJ2-1; d_gene: TRBD2; CDR3nt: TGCAGCGTGGGGACTAGCGGGTACTCGAATGAGCAGTTCTTC; CDR3aa: CSVGTSGYSNEQFF
abundance: .; v_gene: TRBV7-2; j_gene: TRBJ2-1; d_gene: TRBD1; CDR3nt: TGTGCCAGCAGCACCCTCAGGGGGCATGAGCAGTTCTTC; CDR3aa: CASSTLRGHEQFF
abundance: .; v_gene: TRBV19; j_gene: TRBJ1-6; d_gene: .; CDR3nt: TGTGCCAGTAGTCCTCAGGGAAATAATTCACCCCTCCACTTT; CDR3aa: CASSPQGNNSPLHF
abundance: .; v_gene: TRBV19; j_gene: TRBJ2-1; d_gene: TRBD2; CDR3nt: TGTGCCAGTAGTCTAGGACTAGCGGGGGGACTAAATGAGCAGTTCTTC; CDR3aa: CASSLGLAGGLNEQFF
abundance: .; v_gene: TRBV9; j_gene: TRBJ1-3; d_gene: TRBD1; CDR3nt: TGTGCCAGCAGCCCTCACCTGACAGGGGGCTCTGGAAACACCATATATTTT; CDR3aa: CASSPHLTGGSGNTIYF
abundance: large; v_gene: TRBV14; j_gene: TRBJ2-6; d_gene: TRBD1; CDR3nt: TGTGCCAGCAGCCAACTAACAGGGGCCACCTCTGGGGCCAACGTCCTGACTTTC; CDR3aa: CASSQLTGATSGANVLTF
abundance: .; v_gene: TRBV27; j_gene: TRBJ2-7; d_gene: .; CDR3nt: TGTGCCAGCAGTACCAGGTTCGGGGAGCAGTACTTC; CDR3aa: CASSTRFGEQYF
abundance: .; v_gene: TRBV6-5; j_gene: TRBJ1-4; d_gene: .; CDR3nt: TGTGCCAGCAGTTACTTAGAGAATGAAAAACTGTTTTTT; CDR3aa: CASSYLENEKLFF
abundance: few; v_gene: TRBV5-1; j_gene: TRBJ1-2; d_gene: .; CDR3nt: TGCGCCAGCAGCCCCGGGACCGCCTCCCGGAATTATGGCTACACCTTC; CDR3aa: CASSPGTASRNYGYTF
abundance: .; v_gene: TRBV6-6; j_gene: TRBJ1-1; d_gene: .; CDR3nt: TGTGCCAGCCAAACACAGGGTATGAACACTGAAGCTTTCTTT; CDR3aa: CASQTQGMNTEAFF
abundance: .; v_gene: TRBV6-5; j_gene: TRBJ1-5; d_gene: .; CDR3nt: TGTGCCAGCAGTTACTCCGGGGCCCAGCCCCAGCATTTT; CDR3aa: CASSYSGAQPQHF
abundance: medium-sized; v_gene: TRBV27; j_gene: TRBJ1-6; d_gene: .; CDR3nt: TGTGCCAGCAGTTTAGAGGGAAGCTCCTATAATTCACCCCTCCACTTT; CDR3aa: CASSLEGSSYNSPLHF
abundance: .; v_gene: TRBV5-1; j_gene: TRBJ2-2; d_gene: .; CDR3nt: TGCGCCAGCTATGATTCTGGGGGTTCCGGCGGGGAGCTGTTTTTT; CDR3aa: CASYDSGGSGGELFF
abundance: few; v_gene: TRBV15; j_gene: TRBJ1-5; d_gene: TRBD1; CDR3nt: TGTGCCACCAGCAGAGGAACAGGGGCCCAACAGCCCCAGCATTTT; CDR3aa: CATSRGTGAQQPQHF
abundance: .; v_gene: TRBV5-4; j_gene: TRBJ1-6; d_gene: .; CDR3nt: TGTGCCAGCAGCTTGGGGGGCCTCAATTCACCCCTCCACTTT; CDR3aa: CASSLGGLNSPLHF